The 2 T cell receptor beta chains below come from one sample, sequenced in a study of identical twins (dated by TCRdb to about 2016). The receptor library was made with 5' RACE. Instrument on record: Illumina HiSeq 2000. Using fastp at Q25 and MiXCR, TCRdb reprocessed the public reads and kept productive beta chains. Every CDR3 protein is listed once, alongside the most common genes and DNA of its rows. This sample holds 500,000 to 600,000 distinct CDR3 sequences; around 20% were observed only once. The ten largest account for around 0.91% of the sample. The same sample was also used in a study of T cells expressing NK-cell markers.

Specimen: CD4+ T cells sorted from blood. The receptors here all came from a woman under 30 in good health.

DNA of the CDR3: TGTGCCAGTGCTCTAGCGGGGGGGACCCCGTACCAAGAGACCCAGTACTTC. Translation: CASALAGGTPYQETQYF. This rearrangement joins TRBV19 to TRBJ2-5; TRBD2 matches 12 bases. Germline values: CDR1 LNHDA, CDR2 SQIVND (reference sequence). Losses at the gene ends were 8 bases for V and 0 bases for J; bases not matched to a gene: 10. The CDR3 is 17 amino acids.

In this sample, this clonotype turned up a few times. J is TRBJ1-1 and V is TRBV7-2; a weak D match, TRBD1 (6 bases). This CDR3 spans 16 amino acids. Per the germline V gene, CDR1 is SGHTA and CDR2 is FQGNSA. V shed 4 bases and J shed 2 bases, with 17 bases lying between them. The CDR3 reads CASSSTRTAYNTEAFF. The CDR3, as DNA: TGTGCCAGCAGCTCCACGAGGACAGCCTACAACACTGAAGCTTTCTTT.